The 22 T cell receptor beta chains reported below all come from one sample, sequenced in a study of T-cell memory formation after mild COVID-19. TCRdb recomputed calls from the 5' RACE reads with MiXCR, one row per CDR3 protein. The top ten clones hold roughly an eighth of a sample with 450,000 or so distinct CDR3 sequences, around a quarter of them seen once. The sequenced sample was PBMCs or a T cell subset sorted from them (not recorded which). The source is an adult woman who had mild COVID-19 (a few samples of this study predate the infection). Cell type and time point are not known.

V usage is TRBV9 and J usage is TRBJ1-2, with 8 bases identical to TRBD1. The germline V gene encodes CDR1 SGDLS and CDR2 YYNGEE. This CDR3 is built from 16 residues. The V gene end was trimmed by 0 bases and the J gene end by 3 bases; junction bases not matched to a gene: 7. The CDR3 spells CASSVGRGQVDYGYTF. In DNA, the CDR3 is TGTGCCAGCAGCGTAGGCAGGGGGCAAGTAGACTATGGCTACACCTTC.

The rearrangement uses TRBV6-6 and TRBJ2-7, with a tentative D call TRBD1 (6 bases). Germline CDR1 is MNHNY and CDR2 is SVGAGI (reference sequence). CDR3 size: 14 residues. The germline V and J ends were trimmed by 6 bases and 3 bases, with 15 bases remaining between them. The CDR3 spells CASRSPGQGYEQYF. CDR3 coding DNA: TGTGCCAGCAGGTCGCCGGGACAAGGCTACGAGCAGTACTTC.

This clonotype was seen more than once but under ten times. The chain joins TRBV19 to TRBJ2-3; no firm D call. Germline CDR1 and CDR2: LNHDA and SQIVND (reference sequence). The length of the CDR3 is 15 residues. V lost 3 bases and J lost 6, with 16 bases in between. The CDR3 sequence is CASSMLQSQVDTQYF. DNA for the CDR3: TGTGCCAGTAGTATGTTACAGTCCCAGGTGGATACGCAGTATTTT.

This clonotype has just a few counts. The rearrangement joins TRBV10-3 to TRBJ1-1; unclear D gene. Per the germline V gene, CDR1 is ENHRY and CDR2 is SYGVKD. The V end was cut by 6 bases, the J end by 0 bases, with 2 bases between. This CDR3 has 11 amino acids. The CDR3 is CAIRVNTEAFF. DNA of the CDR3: TGTGCCATCAGGGTGAACACTGAAGCTTTCTTT.

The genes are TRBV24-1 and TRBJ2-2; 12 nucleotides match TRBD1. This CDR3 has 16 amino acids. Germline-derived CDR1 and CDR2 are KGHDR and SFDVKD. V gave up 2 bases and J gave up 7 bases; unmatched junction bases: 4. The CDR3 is CATSDWDRGHGGELFF. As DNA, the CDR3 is TGTGCCACCAGTGATTGGGACAGGGGGCATGGCGGGGAGCTGTTTTTT.

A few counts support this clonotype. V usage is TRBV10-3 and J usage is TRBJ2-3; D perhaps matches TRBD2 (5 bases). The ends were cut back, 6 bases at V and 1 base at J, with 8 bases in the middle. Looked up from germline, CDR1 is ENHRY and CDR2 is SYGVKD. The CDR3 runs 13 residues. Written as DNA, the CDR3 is TGTGCCATCAGGATCGGGGGCACAGATACGCAGTATTTT. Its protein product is CAIRIGGTDTQYF.

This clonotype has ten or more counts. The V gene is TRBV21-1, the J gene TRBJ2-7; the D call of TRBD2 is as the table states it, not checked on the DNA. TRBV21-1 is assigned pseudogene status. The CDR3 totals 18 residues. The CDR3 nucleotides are TGTGCCAGCAGCTACCCTATGAGGACTAGTACTCCCCTTTACGAGCAGTACTTC. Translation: CASSYPMRTSTPLYEQYF.

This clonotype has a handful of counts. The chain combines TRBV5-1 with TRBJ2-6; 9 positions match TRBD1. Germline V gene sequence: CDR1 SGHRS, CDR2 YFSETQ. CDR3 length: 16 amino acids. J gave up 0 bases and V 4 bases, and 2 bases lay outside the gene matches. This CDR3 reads CASSGQGISGANVLTF. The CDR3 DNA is TGCGCCAGCAGCGGACAGGGGATCTCTGGGGCCAACGTCCTGACTTTC.

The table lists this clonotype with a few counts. Here the CDR3 DNA reads TGTGCCAGCAGCCTACTATCCTTTCGACTAGCGGGGGTTTCCGGGGAGCTGTTTTTT. As protein: CASSLLSFRLAGVSGELFF. This rearrangement joins TRBV7-2 to TRBJ2-2; 12 positions match TRBD2. Germline CDR1 is SGHTA and CDR2 is FQGNSA. Trimming removed 5 bases from V and 6 bases from J; junction bases left unmatched: 16. The CDR3 runs 19 residues.

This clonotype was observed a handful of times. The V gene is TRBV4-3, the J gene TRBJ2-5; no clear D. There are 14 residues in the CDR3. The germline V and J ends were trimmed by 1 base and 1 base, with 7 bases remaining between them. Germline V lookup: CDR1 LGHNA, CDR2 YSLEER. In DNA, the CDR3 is TGCGCCAGCAGCCAAGGCGTTTTCCAAGAGACCCAGTACTTC. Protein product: CASSQGVFQETQYF.

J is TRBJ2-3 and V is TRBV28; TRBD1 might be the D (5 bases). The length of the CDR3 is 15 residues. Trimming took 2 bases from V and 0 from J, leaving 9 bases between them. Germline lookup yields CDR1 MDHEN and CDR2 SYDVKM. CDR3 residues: CASSLIQGSTDTQYF. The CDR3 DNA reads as TGTGCCAGCAGTTTAATCCAGGGTAGCACAGATACGCAGTATTTT.

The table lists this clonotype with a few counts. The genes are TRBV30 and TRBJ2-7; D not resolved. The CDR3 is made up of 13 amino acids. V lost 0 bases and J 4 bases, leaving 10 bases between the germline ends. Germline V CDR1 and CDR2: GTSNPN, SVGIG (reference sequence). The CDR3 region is CAWSVFQVYEQYF. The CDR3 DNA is TGTGCCTGGAGTGTGTTCCAGGTTTACGAGCAGTACTTC.

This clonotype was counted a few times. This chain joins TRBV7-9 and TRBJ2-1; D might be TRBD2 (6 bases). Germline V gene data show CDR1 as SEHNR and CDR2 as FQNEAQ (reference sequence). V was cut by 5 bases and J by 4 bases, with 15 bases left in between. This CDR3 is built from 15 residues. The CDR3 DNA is TGTGCCAGCAGCCACCTGGCGGCGGGGTACAATGAGCAGTTCTTC. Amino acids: CASSHLAAGYNEQFF.

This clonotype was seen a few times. CDR3 coding DNA: TGTGCCAGCATTCCACTAGCAGTGGGCTACGAGCAGTACTTC. Amino acids: CASIPLAVGYEQYF. V gene TRBV2 combines with J gene TRBJ2-7, with D perhaps matching TRBD2 (6 bases). The germline gives CDR1 SNHLY, CDR2 FYNNEI. Trimming stripped 7 bases from V and 3 bases from J, with 16 bases between. This CDR3 has 14 amino acids.

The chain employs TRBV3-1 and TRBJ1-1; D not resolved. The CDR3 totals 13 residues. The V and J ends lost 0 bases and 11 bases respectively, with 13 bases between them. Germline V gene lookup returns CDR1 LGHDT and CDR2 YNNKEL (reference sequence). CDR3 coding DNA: TGTGCCAGCAGCCAAGAAAGCAAGTTGGAGGCTTTCTTT. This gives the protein CASSQESKLEAFF.

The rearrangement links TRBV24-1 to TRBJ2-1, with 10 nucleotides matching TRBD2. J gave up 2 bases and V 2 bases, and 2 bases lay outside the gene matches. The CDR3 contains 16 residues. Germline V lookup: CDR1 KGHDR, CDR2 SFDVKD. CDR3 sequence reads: CATSDSAGGPYNEQFF. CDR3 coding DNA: TGTGCCACCAGTGATTCAGCGGGGGGGCCCTACAATGAGCAGTTCTTC.

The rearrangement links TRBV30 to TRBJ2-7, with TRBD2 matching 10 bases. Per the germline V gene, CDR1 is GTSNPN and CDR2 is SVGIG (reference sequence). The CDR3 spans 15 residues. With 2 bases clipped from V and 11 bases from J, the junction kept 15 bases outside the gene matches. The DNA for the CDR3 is TGTGCCTGGAGTCCGAGACTAGCGGGCCAGGGGTTGGAGTACTTC. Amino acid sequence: CAWSPRLAGQGLEYF. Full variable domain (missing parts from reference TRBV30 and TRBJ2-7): SQTIHQWPATLVQPVGSPLSLECTVEGTSNPNLYWYRQAAGRGLQLLFYSVGIGQISSEVPQNLSASRPQDRQFILSSKKLLLSDSGFYLCAWSPRLAGQGLEYFGPGTRLTVT.

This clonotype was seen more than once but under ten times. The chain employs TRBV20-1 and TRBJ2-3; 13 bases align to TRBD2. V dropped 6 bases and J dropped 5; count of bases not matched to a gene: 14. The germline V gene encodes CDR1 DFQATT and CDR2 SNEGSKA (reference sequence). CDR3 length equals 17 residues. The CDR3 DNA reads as TGCAGTGCGAGGGATTTAACTAGCGGGAGGGCACGAGATACGCAGTATTTT. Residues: CSARDLTSGRARDTQYF.

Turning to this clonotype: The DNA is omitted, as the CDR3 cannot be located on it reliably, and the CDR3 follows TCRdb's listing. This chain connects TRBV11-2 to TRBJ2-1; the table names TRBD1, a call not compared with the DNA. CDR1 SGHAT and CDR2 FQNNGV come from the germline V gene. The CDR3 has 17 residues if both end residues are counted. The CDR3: CASSFGAGTGGNNEHFF.

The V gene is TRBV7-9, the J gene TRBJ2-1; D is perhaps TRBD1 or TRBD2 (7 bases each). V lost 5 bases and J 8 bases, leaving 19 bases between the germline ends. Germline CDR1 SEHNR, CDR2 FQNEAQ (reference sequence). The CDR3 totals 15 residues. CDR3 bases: TGTGCCAGCAGCGAGCGGGACAGTGGTCTATATGAGCAGTTCTTC. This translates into CASSERDSGLYEQFF.

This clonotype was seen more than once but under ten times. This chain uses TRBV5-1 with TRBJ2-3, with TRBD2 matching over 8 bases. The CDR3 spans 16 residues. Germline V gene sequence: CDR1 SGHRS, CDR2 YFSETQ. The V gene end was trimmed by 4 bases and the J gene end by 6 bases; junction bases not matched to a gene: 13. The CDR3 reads CASSDGLAKGVDTQYF. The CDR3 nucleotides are TGCGCCAGCAGCGACGGACTAGCTAAGGGGGTTGATACGCAGTATTTT.

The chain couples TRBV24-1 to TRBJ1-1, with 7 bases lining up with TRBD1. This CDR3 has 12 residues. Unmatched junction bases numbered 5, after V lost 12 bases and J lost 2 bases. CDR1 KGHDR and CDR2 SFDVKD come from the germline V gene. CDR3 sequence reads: CAVQGSNTEAFF. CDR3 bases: TGTGCCGTACAGGGGAGTAACACTGAAGCTTTCTTT.